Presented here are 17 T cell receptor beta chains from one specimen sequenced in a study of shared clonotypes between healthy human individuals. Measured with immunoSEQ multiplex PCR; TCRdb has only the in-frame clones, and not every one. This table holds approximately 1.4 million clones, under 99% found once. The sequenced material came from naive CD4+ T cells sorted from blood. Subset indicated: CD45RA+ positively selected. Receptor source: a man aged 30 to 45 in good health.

The CDR3 nucleotides are TGTGCCAGCAGCGTAGTAGGCCCGATGAACACTGAAGCTTTCTTT. This encodes CASSVVGPMNTEAFF. V is TRBV9 and J is TRBJ1-1; D is unclear. Germline assignment: CDR1 SGDLS and CDR2 YYNGEE. This CDR3 spans 15 amino acids. Trimming stripped 0 bases from V and 0 bases from J, with 9 bases between.

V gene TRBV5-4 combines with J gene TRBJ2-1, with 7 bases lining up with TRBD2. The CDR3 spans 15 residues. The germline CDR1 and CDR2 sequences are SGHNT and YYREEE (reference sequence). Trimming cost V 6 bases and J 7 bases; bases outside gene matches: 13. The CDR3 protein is CASTRGGGSSNEQFF. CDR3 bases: TGTGCCAGCACCCGCGGGGGAGGGAGCTCGAATGAGCAGTTCTTC. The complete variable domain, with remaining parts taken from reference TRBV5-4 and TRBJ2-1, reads ETGVTQSPTHLIKTRGQQVTLRCSSQSGHNTVSWYQQALGQGPQFIFQYYREEENGRGNFPPRFSGLQFPNYSSELNVNALELDDSALYLCASTRGGGSSNEQFFGPGTRLTVL.

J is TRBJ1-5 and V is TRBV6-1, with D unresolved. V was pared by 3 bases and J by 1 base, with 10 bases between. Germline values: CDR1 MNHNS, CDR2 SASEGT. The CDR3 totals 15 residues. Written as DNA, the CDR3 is TGTGCCAGCAGTGAGGGGAACATAAGCAATCAGCCCCAGCATTTT. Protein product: CASSEGNISNQPQHF.

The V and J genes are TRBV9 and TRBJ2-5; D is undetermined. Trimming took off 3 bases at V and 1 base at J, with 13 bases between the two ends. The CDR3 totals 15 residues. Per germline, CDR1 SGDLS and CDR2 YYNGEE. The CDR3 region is CASSGARTAQETQYF. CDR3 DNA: TGTGCCAGCAGCGGGGCTCGGACGGCCCAAGAGACCCAGTACTTC. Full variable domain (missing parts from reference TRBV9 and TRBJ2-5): DSGVTQTPKHLITATGQRVTLRCSPRSGDLSVYWYQQSLDQGLQFLIQYYNGEERAKGNILERFSAQQFPDLHSELNLSSLELGDSALYFCASSGARTAQETQYFGPGTRLLVL.

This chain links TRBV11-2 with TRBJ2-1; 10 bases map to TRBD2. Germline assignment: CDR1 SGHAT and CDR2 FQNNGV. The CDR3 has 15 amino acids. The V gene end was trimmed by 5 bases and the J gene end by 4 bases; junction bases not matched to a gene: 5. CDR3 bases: TGTGCCAGCAGCCGTGGACTAGCGGAATACAATGAGCAGTTCTTC. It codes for CASSRGLAEYNEQFF.

CDR3 DNA sequence: TGTGCCAGCAGTCTACAGGGACTCACAGATACGCAGTATTTT. Translating it yields CASSLQGLTDTQYF. J is TRBJ2-3 and V is TRBV2; D may be TRBD1 or TRBD2 (6 bases each). CDR1 and CDR2 (germline): SNHLY, FYNNEI. V was cut by 5 bases and J by 2 bases, with 11 bases left in between. This CDR3 region has 14 residues.

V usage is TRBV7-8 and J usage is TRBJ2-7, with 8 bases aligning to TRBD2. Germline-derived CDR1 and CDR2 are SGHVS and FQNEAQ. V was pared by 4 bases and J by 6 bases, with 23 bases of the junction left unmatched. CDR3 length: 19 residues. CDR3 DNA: TGTGCCAGCAGCTACGCGATAGGGATAGGGGCTAGCGGGTTTTCCGAGCAGTACTTC. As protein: CASSYAIGIGASGFSEQYF.

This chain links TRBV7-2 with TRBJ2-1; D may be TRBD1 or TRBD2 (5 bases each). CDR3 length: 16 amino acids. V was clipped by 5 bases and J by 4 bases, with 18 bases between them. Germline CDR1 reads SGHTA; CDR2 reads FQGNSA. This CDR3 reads CASSPWDRRPYNEQFF. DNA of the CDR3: TGTGCCAGCAGCCCGTGGGACCGAAGACCGTACAATGAGCAGTTCTTC.

The CDR3 reads CASSLAPGQYNEQFF. CDR3 DNA: TGTGCCAGCAGCTTAGCCCCGGGACAGTACAATGAGCAGTTCTTC. J is TRBJ2-1 and V is TRBV7-2; 7 bases fit TRBD1. The CDR3 length is 15 residues. Looked up from germline, CDR1 is SGHTA and CDR2 is FQGNSA. J lost 4 bases, V lost 0 bases, and 3 bases had no gene match.

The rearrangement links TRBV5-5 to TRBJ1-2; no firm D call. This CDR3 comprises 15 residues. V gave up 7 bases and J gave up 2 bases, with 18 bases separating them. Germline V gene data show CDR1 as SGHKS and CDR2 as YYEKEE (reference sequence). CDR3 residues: CASSNWQAGNYGYTF. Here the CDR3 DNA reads TGTGCCAGCTCCAATTGGCAGGCCGGGAACTATGGCTACACCTTC. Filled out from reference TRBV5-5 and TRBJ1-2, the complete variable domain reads DAGVTQSPTHLIKTRGQQVTLRCSPISGHKSVSWYQQVLGQGPQFIFQYYEKEERGRGNFPDRFSARQFPNYSSELNVNALLLGDSALYLCASSNWQAGNYGYTFGSGTRLTVV.

CDR3 coding DNA: TGTGCCAGCAGCCGGGACAGGAGGAGAGACGAGCAGTACTTC. Residues: CASSRDRRRDEQYF. The chain links TRBV2 to TRBJ2-7; TRBD1 aligns across 8 bases. The ends lost 6 bases at V and 5 bases at J; junction bases unmatched: 9. Germline V gene data show CDR1 as SNHLY and CDR2 as FYNNEI. CDR3 length equals 14 residues.

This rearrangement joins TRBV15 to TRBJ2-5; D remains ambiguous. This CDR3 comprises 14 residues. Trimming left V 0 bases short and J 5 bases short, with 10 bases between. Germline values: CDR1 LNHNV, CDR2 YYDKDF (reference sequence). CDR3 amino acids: CATSRDLRMETQYF. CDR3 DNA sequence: TGTGCCACCAGCAGAGATCTCCGGATGGAGACCCAGTACTTC.

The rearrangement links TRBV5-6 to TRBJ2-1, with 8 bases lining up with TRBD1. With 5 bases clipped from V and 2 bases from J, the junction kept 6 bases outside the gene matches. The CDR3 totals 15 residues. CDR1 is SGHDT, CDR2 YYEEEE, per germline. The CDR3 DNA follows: TGTGCCAGCAGACTGCCGGGACAGGCCTACAATGAGCAGTTCTTC. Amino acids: CASRLPGQAYNEQFF.

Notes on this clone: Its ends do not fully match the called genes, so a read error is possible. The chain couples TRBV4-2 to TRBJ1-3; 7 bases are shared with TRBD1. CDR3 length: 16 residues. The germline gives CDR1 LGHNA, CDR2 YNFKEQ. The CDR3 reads CASNQNRGRAENTIYF. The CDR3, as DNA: TGTGCCAGCAACCAAAACAGGGGCCGCGCAGAAAACACCATATATTTT.

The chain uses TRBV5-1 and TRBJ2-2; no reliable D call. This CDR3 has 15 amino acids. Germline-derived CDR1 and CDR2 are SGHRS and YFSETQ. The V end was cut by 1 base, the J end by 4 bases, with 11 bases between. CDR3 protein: CASSLLPGGTGELFF. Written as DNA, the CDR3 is TGCGCCAGCAGCTTGCTTCCGGGTGGCACCGGGGAGCTGTTTTTT.

In DNA form, the CDR3 reads TGTGCCAGCAGCTCACCTCGGGGACAGGGGGCGGCAACTAATGAAAAACTGTTTTTT. Translation: CASSSPRGQGAATNEKLFF. This chain joins TRBV7-2 and TRBJ1-4, with 12 bases aligning to TRBD1. The J segment lost 0 bases and the V segment lost 4 bases, leaving 9 bases of the junction unmatched. The CDR3 consists of 19 residues. CDR1 is SGHTA and CDR2 is FQGNSA in the germline V gene.

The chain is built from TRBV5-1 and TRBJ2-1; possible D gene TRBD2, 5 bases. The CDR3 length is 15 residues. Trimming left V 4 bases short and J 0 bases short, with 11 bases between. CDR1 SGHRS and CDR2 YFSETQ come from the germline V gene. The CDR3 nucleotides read TGCGCCAGCAGCCCCAGGACTGACTCCTACAATGAGCAGTTCTTC. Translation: CASSPRTDSYNEQFF.